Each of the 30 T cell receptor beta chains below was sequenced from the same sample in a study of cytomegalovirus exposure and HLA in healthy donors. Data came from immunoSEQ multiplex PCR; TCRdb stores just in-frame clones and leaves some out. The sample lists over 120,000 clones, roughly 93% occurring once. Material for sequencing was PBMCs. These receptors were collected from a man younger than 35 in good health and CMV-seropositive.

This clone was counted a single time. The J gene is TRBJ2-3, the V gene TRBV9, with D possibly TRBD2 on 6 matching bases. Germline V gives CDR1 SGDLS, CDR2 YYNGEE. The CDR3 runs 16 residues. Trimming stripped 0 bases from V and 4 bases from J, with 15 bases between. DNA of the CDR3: TGTGCCAGCAGCGTAGGACTAGTCGGGGCTTCAGATACGCAGTATTTT. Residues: CASSVGLVGASDTQYF.

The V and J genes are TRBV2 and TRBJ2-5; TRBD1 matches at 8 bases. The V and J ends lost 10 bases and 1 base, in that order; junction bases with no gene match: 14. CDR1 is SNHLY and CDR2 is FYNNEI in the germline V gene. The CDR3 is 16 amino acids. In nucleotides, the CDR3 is TGTGCCACCGACCCCAAGGGAACAGGGGGCCAAGAGACCCAGTACTTC. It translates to CATDPKGTGGQETQYF.

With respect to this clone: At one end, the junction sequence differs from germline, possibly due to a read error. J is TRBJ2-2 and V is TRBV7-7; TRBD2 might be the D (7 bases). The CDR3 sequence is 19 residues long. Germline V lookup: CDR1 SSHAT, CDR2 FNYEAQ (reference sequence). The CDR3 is CASSLSPLGGGVRTGELFF. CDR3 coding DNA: TGTGCTAGCAGCCTCTCTCCTTTAGGAGGGGGGGTGAGGACCGGGGAGCTGTTTTTT.

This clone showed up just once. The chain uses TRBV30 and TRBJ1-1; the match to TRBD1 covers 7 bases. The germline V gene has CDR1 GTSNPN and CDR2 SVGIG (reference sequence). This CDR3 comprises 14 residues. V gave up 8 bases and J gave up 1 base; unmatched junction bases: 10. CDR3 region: CASHRGRSNTEAFF. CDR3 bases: TGTGCCAGCCACAGGGGTAGGTCGAACACTGAAGCTTTCTTT. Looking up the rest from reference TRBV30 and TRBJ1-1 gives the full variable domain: SQTIHQWPATLVQPVGSPLSLECTVEGTSNPNLYWYRQAAGRGLQLLFYSVGIGQISSEVPQNLSASRPQDRQFILSSKKLLLSDSGFYLCASHRGRSNTEAFFGQGTRLTVV.

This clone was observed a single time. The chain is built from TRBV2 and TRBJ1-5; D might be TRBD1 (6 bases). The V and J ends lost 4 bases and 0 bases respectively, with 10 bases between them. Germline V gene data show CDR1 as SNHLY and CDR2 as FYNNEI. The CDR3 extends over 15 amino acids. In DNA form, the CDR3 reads TGTGCCAGCAGTGTGGCAGGGGCTAGCAATCAGCCCCAGCATTTT. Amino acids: CASSVAGASNQPQHF.

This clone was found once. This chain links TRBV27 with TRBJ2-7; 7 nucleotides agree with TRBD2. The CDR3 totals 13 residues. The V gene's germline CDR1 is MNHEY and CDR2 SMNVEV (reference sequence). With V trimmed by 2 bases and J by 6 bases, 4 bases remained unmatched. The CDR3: CASSLGPGGEQYF. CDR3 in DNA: TGTGCCAGCAGTTTAGGCCCGGGGGGCGAGCAGTACTTC.

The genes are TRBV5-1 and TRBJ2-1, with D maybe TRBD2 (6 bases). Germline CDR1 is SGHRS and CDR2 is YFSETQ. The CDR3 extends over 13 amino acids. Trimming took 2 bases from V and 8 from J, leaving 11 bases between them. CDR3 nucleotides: TGCGCCAGCAGCTTCTTCGGGGGATATGAGCAGTTCTTC. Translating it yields CASSFFGGYEQFF.

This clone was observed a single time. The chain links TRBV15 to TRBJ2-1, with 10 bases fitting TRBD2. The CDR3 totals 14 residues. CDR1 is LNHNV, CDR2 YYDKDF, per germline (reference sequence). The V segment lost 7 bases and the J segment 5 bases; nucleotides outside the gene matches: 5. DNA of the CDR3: TGTGCCACCACCCTAGCGGGAGCAAACAATGAGCAGTTCTTC. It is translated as CATTLAGANNEQFF.

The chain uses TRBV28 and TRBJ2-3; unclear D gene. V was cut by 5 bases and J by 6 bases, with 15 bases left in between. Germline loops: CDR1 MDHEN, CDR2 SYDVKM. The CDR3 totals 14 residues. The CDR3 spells CASSPPDGADTQYF. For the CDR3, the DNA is TGTGCCAGCAGTCCCCCAGACGGAGCGGATACGCAGTATTTT.

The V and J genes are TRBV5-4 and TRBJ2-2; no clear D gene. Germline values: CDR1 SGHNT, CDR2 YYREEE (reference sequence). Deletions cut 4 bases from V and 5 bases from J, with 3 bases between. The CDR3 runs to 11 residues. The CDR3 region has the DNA TGTGCCAGCAGCATAACCGGGGAGCTGTTTTTT. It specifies CASSITGELFF. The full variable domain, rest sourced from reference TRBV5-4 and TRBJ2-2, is ETGVTQSPTHLIKTRGQQVTLRCSSQSGHNTVSWYQQALGQGPQFIFQYYREEENGRGNFPPRFSGLQFPNYSSELNVNALELDDSALYLCASSITGELFFGEGSRLTVL.

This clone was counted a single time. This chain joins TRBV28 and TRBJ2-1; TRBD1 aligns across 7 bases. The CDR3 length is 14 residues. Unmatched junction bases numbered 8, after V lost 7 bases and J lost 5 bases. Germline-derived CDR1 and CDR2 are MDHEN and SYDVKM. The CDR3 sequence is CASKPHRGHNEQFF. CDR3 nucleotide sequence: TGTGCCAGCAAACCACACAGGGGTCACAATGAGCAGTTCTTC.

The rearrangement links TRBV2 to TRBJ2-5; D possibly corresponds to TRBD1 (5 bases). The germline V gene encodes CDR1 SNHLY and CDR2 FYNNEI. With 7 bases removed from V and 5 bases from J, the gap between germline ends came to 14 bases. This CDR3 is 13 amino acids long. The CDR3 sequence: CASTGQGYETQYF. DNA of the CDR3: TGTGCCAGCACAGGTCAGGGTTACGAGACCCAGTACTTC.

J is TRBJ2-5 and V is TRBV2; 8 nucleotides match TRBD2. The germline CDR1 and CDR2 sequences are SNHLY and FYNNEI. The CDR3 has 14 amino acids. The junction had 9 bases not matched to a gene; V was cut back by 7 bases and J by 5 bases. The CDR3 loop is CASMRAGGWETQYF. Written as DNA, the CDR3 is TGTGCCAGCATGAGGGCGGGAGGCTGGGAGACCCAGTACTTC.

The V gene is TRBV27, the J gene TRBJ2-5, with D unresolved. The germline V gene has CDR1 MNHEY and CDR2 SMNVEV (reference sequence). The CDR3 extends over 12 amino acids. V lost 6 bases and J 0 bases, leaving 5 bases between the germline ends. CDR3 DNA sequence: TGTGCCAGCAGCCCAAACCAAGAGACCCAGTACTTC. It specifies CASSPNQETQYF.

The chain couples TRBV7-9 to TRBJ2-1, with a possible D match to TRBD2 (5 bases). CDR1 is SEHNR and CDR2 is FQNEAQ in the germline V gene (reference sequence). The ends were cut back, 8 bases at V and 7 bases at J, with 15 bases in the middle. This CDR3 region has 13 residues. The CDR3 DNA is TGTGCCAGCGGCCTTATCTCGGGGAATGAGCAGTTCTTC. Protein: CASGLISGNEQFF.

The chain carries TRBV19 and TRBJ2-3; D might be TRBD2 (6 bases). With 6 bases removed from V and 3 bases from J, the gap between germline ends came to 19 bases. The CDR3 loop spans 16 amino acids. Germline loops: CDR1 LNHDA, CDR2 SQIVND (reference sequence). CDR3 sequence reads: CASSGSIRTGTDTQYF. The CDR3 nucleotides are TGTGCCAGTAGCGGGAGTATCAGGACGGGAACAGATACGCAGTATTTT.

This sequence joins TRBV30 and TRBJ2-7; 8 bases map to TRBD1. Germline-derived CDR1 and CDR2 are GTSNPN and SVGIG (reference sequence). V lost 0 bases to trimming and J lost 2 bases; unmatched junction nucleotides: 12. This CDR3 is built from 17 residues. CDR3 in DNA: TGTGCCTGGAGTGTCCCACGGACAGGGATTGATCCCTACGAGCAGTACTTC. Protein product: CAWSVPRTGIDPYEQYF.

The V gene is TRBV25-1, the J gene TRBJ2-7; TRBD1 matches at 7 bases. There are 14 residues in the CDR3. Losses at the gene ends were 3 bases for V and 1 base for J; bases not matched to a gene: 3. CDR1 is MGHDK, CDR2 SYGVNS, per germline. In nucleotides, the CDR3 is TGTGCCAGCAGTGAGCCGGACAGGTCCTACGAGCAGTACTTC. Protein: CASSEPDRSYEQYF.

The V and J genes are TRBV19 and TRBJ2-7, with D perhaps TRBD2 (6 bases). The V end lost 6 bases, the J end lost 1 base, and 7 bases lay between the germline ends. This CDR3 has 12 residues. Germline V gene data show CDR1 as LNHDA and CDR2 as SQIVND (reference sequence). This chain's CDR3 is CASSGGSYEQYF. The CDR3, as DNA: TGTGCCAGTAGCGGGGGATCCTACGAGCAGTACTTC.

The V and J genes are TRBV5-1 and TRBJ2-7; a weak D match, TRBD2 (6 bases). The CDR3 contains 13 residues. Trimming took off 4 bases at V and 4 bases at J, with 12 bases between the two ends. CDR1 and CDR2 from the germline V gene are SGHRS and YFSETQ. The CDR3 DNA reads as TGCGCCAGCAGCCGGAGGGGTCTGTACGAGCAGTACTTC. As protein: CASSRRGLYEQYF.

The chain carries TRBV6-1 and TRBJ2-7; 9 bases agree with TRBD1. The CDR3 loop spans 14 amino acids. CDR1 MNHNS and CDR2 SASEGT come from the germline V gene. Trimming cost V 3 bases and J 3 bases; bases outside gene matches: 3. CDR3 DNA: TGTGCCAGCAGTGATTGGGACAGGGTCTACGAGCAGTACTTC. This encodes CASSDWDRVYEQYF.

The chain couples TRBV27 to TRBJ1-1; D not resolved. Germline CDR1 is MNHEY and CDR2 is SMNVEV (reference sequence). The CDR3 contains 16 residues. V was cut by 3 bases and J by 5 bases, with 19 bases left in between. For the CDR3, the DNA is TGTGCCAGCAGTTTTCGACGGAGTATTACGATTACTGAAGCTTTCTTT. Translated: CASSFRRSITITEAFF.

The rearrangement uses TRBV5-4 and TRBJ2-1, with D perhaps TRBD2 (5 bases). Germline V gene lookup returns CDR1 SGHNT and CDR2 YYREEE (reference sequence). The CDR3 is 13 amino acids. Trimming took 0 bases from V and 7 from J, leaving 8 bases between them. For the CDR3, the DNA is TGTGCCAGCAGCTTGGGGCCGGGAAATGAGCAGTTCTTC. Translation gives CASSLGPGNEQFF.

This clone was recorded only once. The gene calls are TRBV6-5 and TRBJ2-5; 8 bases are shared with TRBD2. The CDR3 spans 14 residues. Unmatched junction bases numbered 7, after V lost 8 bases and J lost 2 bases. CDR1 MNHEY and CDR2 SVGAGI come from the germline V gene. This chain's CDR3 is CASSRVAGQETQYF. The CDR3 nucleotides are TGTGCCAGCTCAAGGGTAGCGGGACAAGAGACCCAGTACTTC.

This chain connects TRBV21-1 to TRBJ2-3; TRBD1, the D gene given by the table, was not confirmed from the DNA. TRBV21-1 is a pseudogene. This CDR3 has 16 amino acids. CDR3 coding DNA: TGTGCCAGCCTTGCCGTGGGGGACAGGGCGAAAGGGGCGCAGTATTTT. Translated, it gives CASLAVGDRAKGAQYF.

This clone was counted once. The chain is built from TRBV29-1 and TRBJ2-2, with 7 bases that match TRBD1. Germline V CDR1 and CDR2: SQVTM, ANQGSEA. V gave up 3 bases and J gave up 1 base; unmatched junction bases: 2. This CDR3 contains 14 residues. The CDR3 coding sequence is TGCAGCGTTGAGAGGACAGGGAACACCGGGGAGCTGTTTTTT. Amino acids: CSVERTGNTGELFF.

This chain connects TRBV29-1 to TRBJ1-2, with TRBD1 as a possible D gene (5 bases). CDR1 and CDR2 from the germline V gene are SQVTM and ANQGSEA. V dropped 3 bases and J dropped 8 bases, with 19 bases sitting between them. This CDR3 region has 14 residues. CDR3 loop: CSVDGAGSGGGYTF. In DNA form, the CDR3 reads TGCAGCGTTGATGGGGCAGGCTCCGGCGGAGGCTACACCTTC.

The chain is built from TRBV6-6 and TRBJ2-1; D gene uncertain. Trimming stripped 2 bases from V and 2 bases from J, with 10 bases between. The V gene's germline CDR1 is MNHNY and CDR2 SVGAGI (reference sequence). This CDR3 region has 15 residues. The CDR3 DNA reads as TGTGCCAGCAGTTACCCTCCTGGGCCCTACAATGAGCAGTTCTTC. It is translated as CASSYPPGPYNEQFF.

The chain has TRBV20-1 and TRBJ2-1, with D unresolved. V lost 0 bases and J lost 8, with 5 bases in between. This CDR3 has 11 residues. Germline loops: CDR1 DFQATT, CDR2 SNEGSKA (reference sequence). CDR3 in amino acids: CSARDFDEQFF. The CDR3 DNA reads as TGCAGTGCTAGAGATTTCGATGAGCAGTTCTTC.

The CDR3 sequence is CASSQDSLAGDTGELFF. Written as DNA, the CDR3 is TGCGCCAGCAGCCAAGATTCCCTAGCGGGGGACACCGGGGAGCTGTTTTTT. This chain joins TRBV4-1 and TRBJ2-2, with 10 bases that match TRBD2. The CDR3 is 17 residues long. Germline V gene data show CDR1 as MGHRA and CDR2 as YSYEKL. Trimming took 0 bases from V and 3 from J; bases not matched to a gene: 4.